Each of the 14 T cell receptor beta chains below was sequenced from the same sample in a study of cytomegalovirus exposure and HLA in healthy donors. Primers included in the PCR were 60 Vbeta and 13 Jbeta primers. The assay was immunoSEQ multiplex PCR, and TCRdb's table has in-frame clones only and misses some. The repertoire consists of 100,000 or so clones, with 83% occurring once and the leading ten covering 6.1%. The sequenced sample was PBMCs. Every receptor here comes from a man aged 18 to 30 in good health and CMV-seronegative.

The chain uses TRBV7-2 and TRBJ1-4, with D maybe TRBD1 (6 bases). Germline loops: CDR1 SGHTA, CDR2 FQGNSA. The CDR3 covers 17 residues. Trimming left V 1 base short and J 4 bases short, with 16 bases between. The CDR3 protein is CASSLVAGVVNNEKLFF. The CDR3 DNA sequence: TGTGCCAGCAGCTTAGTGGCAGGGGTTGTTAATAATGAAAAACTGTTTTTT.

The chain has TRBV5-1 and TRBJ1-1, with 9 bases identical to TRBD1. This CDR3 spans 12 amino acids. Trimming cost V 7 bases and J 3 bases; bases outside gene matches: 1. Germline V gene sequence: CDR1 SGHRS, CDR2 YFSETQ. The CDR3 region is CASGDRDTEAFF. CDR3 in DNA: TGCGCCAGCGGGGACAGGGACACTGAAGCTTTCTTT.

The chain recombines TRBV9 with TRBJ2-3; 8 bases fit TRBD1. The CDR3 covers 16 residues. CDR1 and CDR2 from the germline V gene are SGDLS and YYNGEE. V shed 4 bases and J 2 bases; nucleotides not matched to a gene: 9. The CDR3 region is CASSSSGQGATDTQYF. CDR3 coding DNA: TGTGCCAGCAGCTCCTCTGGACAGGGAGCCACAGATACGCAGTATTTT.

V is TRBV4-3 and J is TRBJ2-7, with D maybe TRBD1 (6 bases). Germline V gene lookup returns CDR1 LGHNA and CDR2 YSLEER. The CDR3 length is 15 residues. Trimming took off 2 bases at V and 0 bases at J, with 11 bases between the two ends. This CDR3 is CASSQLRDNSYEQYF. CDR3 sequence (DNA): TGCGCCAGCAGCCAACTCCGGGACAACTCCTACGAGCAGTACTTC.

CDR3 loop: CASSQDRLGGGFDYEQYF. The CDR3 DNA follows: TGCGCCAGCAGCCAAGACCGCTTAGGGGGGGGCTTCGACTACGAGCAGTACTTC. The chain employs TRBV4-3 and TRBJ2-7, with D possibly being TRBD2 (7 bases). This CDR3 has 18 residues. The V and J ends lost 0 bases and 3 bases respectively, with 21 bases between them. The germline V gene has CDR1 LGHNA and CDR2 YSLEER.

This chain joins TRBV7-8 and TRBJ1-2; weak D call: TRBD1 (6 bases). CDR1 SGHVS and CDR2 FQNEAQ come from the germline V gene. V was trimmed by 3 bases and J by 4 bases, leaving 9 bases between them. This CDR3 has 13 residues. DNA of the CDR3: TGTGCCAGCAGCTTGGTACAGGGCTATGGCTACACCTTC. Translating gives CASSLVQGYGYTF.

J is TRBJ2-5 and V is TRBV6-1; no clear D. CDR3 length equals 14 residues. V was cut by 0 bases and J by 4 bases, with 9 bases left in between. Germline V gene data show CDR1 as MNHNS and CDR2 as SASEGT. The DNA of the CDR3 is TGTGCCAGCAGTGAAGCCGACCCTAGAGAGACCCAGTACTTC. It specifies CASSEADPRETQYF.

There are a few counts of this clone. The chain carries TRBV6-5 and TRBJ1-2, with TRBD1 matching over 8 bases. The trim removed 7 bases at V and 4 bases at J, leaving 5 bases unmatched. CDR1 and CDR2 from the germline V gene are MNHEY and SVGAGI. The CDR3 loop spans 13 amino acids. The CDR3 region is CASTDRDLYGYTF. CDR3 sequence (DNA): TGTGCCAGCACGGACAGGGACCTCTATGGCTACACCTTC.

The V call is TRBV11-2, the J call TRBJ2-7; D uncertain. V lost 1 base and J 7 bases, leaving 5 bases between the germline ends. Germline CDR1 reads SGHAT; CDR2 reads FQNNGV. This CDR3 spans 11 amino acids. As DNA, the CDR3 is TGTGCCAGCAGCTTAGTCTCTGAGCAGTACTTC. This encodes CASSLVSEQYF.

V gene TRBV5-4 combines with J gene TRBJ2-4; 7 nucleotides agree with TRBD1. V gave up 4 bases and J gave up 8 bases; unmatched junction bases: 9. Germline V lookup: CDR1 SGHNT, CDR2 YYREEE (reference sequence). There are 14 residues in the CDR3. The CDR3 nucleotides are TGTGCCAGCAGCCCGACCAGGGGGAGAGACATTCAGTACTTC. It is translated as CASSPTRGRDIQYF.

This clone was recorded a few times. This chain uses TRBV7-6 with TRBJ2-6, with TRBD1 matching over 7 bases. Germline V gene data show CDR1 as SGHVS and CDR2 as FNYEAQ. This CDR3 is built from 15 residues. V dropped 4 bases and J dropped 2; count of bases not matched to a gene: 2. DNA for the CDR3: TGTGCCAGCAGCTCGGGACAGCCTGGGGCCAACGTCCTGACTTTC. Translation: CASSSGQPGANVLTF.

The V and J genes are TRBV6-5 and TRBJ2-3; 15 bases agree with TRBD2. Looked up from germline, CDR1 is MNHEY and CDR2 is SVGAGI. The CDR3 covers 15 residues. V trimming: 6 bases; J trimming: 6 bases; junction bases outside the gene matches: 4. The CDR3 coding sequence is TGTGCCAGCAGGAGGACTAGCGGGAGGGCTGATACGCAGTATTTT. Its translation is CASRRTSGRADTQYF.

The chain has TRBV10-3 and TRBJ2-7, with D perhaps TRBD2 (5 bases). Germline-derived CDR1 and CDR2 are ENHRY and SYGVKD. The CDR3 runs to 14 residues. Trimming stripped 2 bases from V and 3 bases from J, with 11 bases between. The CDR3 protein is CAISEEGYNYEQYF. The CDR3 DNA is TGTGCCATCAGTGAGGAGGGCTATAACTACGAGCAGTACTTC.

The chain carries TRBV11-2 and TRBJ1-1; TRBD1 matches at 9 bases. CDR3 length: 14 residues. V lost 2 bases and J lost 11; bases outside the gene matches: 9. Per the germline V gene, CDR1 is SGHAT and CDR2 is FQNNGV. The DNA for the CDR3 is TGTGCCAGCAGCTTAACTGGGGGGGACAGGGAGGCTTTCTTT. Translating gives CASSLTGGDREAFF.